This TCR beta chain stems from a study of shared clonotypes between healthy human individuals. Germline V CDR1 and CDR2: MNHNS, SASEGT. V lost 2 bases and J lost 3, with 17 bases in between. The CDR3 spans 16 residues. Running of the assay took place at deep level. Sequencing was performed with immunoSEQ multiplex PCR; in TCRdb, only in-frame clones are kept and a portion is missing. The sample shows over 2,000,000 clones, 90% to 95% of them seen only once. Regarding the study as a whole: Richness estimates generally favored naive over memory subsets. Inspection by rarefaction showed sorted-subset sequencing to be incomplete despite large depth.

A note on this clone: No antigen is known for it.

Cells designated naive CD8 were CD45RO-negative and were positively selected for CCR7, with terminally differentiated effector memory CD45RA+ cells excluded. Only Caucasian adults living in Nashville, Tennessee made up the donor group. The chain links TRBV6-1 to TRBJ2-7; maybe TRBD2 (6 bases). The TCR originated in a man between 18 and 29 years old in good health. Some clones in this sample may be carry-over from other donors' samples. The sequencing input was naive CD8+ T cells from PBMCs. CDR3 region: CASSESLWQGGYEQYF. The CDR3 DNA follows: TGTGCCAGCAGTGAATCCTTGTGGCAGGGAGGCTACGAGCAGTACTTC.